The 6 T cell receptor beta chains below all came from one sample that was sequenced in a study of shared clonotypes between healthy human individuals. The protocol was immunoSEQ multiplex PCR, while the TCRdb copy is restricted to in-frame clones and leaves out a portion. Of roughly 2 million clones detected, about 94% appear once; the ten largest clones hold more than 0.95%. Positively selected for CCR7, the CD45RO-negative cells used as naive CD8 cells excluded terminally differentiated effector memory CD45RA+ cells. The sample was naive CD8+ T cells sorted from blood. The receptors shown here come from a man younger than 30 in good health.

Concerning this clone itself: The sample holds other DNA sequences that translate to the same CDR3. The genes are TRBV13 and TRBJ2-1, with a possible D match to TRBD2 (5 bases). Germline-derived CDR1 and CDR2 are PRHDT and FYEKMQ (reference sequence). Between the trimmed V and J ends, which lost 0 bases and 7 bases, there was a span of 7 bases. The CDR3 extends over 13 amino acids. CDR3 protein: CASSLGRGNEQFF. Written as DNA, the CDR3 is TGTGCCAGCAGCTTAGGTCGCGGGAATGAGCAGTTCTTC.

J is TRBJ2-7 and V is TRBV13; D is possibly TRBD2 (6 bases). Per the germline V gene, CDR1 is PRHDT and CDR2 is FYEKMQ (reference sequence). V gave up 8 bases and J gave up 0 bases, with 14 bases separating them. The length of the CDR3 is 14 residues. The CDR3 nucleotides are TGTGCCAGCGCGTCGGCGGGGAGCTCCTACGAGCAGTACTTC. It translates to CASASAGSSYEQYF.

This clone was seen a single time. This CDR3 reads CASSSGEYYEQYF. The DNA of the CDR3 is TGCGCCAGCAGCTCTGGCGAATACTACGAGCAGTACTTC. V and J are TRBV5-1 and TRBJ2-7; no definite D call. The CDR3 consists of 13 residues. CDR1 and CDR2 (germline): SGHRS, YFSETQ. V gave up 3 bases and J gave up 3 bases, with 10 bases separating them. Looking up the rest from reference TRBV5-1 and TRBJ2-7 gives the full variable domain: KAGVTQTPRYLIKTRGQQVTLSCSPISGHRSVSWYQQTPGQGLQFLFEYFSETQRNKGNFPGRFSGRQFSNSRSEMNVSTLELGDSALYLCASSSGEYYEQYFGPGTRLTVT.

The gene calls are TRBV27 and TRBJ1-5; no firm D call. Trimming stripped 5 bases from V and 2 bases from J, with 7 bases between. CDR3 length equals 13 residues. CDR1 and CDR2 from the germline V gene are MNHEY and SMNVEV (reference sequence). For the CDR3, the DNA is TGTGCCAGCAGTGGGTTAGGCAATCAGCCCCAGCATTTT. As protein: CASSGLGNQPQHF.

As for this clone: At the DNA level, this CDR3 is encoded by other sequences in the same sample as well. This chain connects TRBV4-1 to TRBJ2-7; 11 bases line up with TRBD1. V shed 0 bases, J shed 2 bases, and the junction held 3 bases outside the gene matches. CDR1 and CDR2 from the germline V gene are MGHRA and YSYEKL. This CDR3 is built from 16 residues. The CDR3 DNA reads TGCGCCAGCAGCCAAGACCGGGGACAGGGGGCCTACGAGCAGTACTTC. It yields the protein CASSQDRGQGAYEQYF.

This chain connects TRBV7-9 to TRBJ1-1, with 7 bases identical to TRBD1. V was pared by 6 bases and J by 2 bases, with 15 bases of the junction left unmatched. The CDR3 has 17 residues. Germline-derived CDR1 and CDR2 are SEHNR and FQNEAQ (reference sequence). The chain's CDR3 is CASSLIGQAILNTEAFF. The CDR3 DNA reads TGTGCCAGCAGTCTCATCGGACAGGCAATCCTTAACACTGAAGCTTTCTTT.